Reported below is one TCR beta chain. TCRdb re-called the RT-PCR reads through MiXCR, storing one row per CDR3 protein. Seen here are hundreds of thousands of distinct CDR3 sequences, about a fifth observed once, and the top ten hold around 9.6%. The sample originates from a study of response to subunit inactivated influenza vaccine. Germline V lookup: CDR1 SGHRS, CDR2 YFSETQ. Deletions cut 4 bases from V and 2 bases from J, with 12 bases between. The CDR3 is 15 residues long. The sequence came from a man aged 50 to 75 who received an inactivated influenza vaccine. The chain has TRBV5-1 and TRBJ2-2; no reliable D call. Sequences were derived from PBMCs from blood, sampled 21 months after vaccination. CDR3: CASSRRPINTGELFF. The CDR3 coding sequence is TGCGCCAGCAGCCGCCGGCCGATAAACACCGGGGAGCTGTTTTTT.